This T cell receptor beta chain was observed in a study of T cell repertoires in cytomegalovirus infection. Study in general: HLA-C-restricted CMV epitopes, recently identified, and well-studied HLA-B-restricted ones were used by the study. Based on public TCR beta signatures, there were indications of CMV infection and of a matching HLA type.

General study findings and limits: What dominated the ex vivo response were HLA-C-restricted CMV-specific TCR beta clonotypes.

As regards this clonotype: What it binds is unknown.

MiXCR, applied by TCRdb to the reads, yields one record per CDR3 protein. The data contain 900,000 to 950,000 distinct CDR3 sequences, less than 35% of them singletons. This CDR3 comprises 16 residues. Per the germline V gene, CDR1 is SGHNT and CDR2 is YYREEE (reference sequence). After removal of 0 bases from V and 2 bases from J, the junction contained 7 bases not matched to a gene. V is TRBV5-4 and J is TRBJ2-7; 8 bases are a match to TRBD2. The TCR sequence derives from a human donor in good health (CMV status not recorded). Some clones in this sample may be carry-over from other donors' samples. Sample: cultured CD8+ T cells from PBMCs, taken from culture after CMV antigen stimulation. CDR3 sequence (DNA): TGTGCCAGCAGCTTGGGATCACTAGCGGCAACCTACGAGCAGTACTTC. Translated, it gives CASSLGSLAATYEQYF. Looking up the rest from reference TRBV5-4 and TRBJ2-7 gives the full variable domain: ETGVTQSPTHLIKTRGQQVTLRCSSQSGHNTVSWYQQALGQGPQFIFQYYREEENGRGNFPPRFSGLQFPNYSSELNVNALELDDSALYLCASSLGSLAATYEQYFGPGTRLTVT.